This passage covers 17 T cell receptor beta chains from one sample sequenced in a study of shared clonotypes between healthy human individuals (dated by TCRdb to about 2020). CD8 naive samples consisted of CD45RO-negative cells that were positively selected for CCR7, yielding a CD45RA+CCR7+ population without TemRA cells. The library was produced with the immunoSEQ multiplex PCR assay. As stored in TCRdb, this immuneACCESS dataset retains in-frame rearrangements with V and J assigned. A fraction of the clones does not appear; measured against another copy, unresolved V genes explain less than half of the discrepancy, and the remainder lacks a known reason. This sample gives 1.5 million to 2.5 million clones in total; 85% to 95% of them show up just once. Under 1.5% of the sample goes to the ten largest clones. Sequenced input: naive CD8+ T cells sorted from blood. The sample's cell subset or site label, decoded: CD45RA+CCR7+. Receptor source: a young man in good health.

This chain links TRBV4-1 with TRBJ2-3; D might be TRBD2 (5 bases). The CDR3 has 16 residues. Trimming cost V 4 bases and J 4 bases, with 18 bases left between them. Per germline, CDR1 MGHRA and CDR2 YSYEKL. As DNA, the CDR3 is TGCGCCAGCAGCCCCCGGGATATCGACCCCCCAGATACGCAGTATTTT. Translating gives CASSPRDIDPPDTQYF.

This clone appeared a few times. In the same sample, other DNA sequences code for this CDR3. The CDR3 nucleotides read TGTGCCAGTCGCCCAGGGAACACTGAAGCTTTCTTT. Amino acid sequence: CASRPGNTEAFF. The genes are TRBV19 and TRBJ1-1; D call uncertain. CDR1 and CDR2 from the germline V gene are LNHDA and SQIVND (reference sequence). The germline V and J ends were trimmed by 8 bases and 1 base, with 8 bases remaining between them. The CDR3 spans 12 residues.

The chain has TRBV11-2 and TRBJ2-7; TRBD2 matches 8 bases. The CDR3 is 16 amino acids. V was pared by 5 bases and J by 5 bases, with 14 bases of the junction left unmatched. Germline assignment: CDR1 SGHAT and CDR2 FQNNGV. Written as DNA, the CDR3 is TGTGCCAGCAGCCCCCCGATTGGTTTAGCGGGAAACGAGCAGTACTTC. Translated, it gives CASSPPIGLAGNEQYF.

This clone turned up a few times. The V and J genes are TRBV7-2 and TRBJ2-7, with D possibly called TRBD1 or TRBD2 (6 bases each). V was pared by 5 bases and J by 0 bases, with 17 bases between. This CDR3 comprises 16 residues. In germline, CDR1 is SGHTA, CDR2 FQGNSA. This CDR3 reads CASSPHVGGASYEQYF. The DNA of the CDR3 is TGTGCCAGCAGCCCGCACGTGGGGGGCGCCTCCTACGAGCAGTACTTC.

For this clone: Within the sample, other DNA sequences also encode this same CDR3. J is TRBJ1-1 and V is TRBV5-6; tentative D call: TRBD1 (5 bases). Trimming took 2 bases from V and 5 from J, leaving 10 bases between them. This CDR3 has 13 residues. CDR1 and CDR2 from the germline V gene are SGHDT and YYEEEE. DNA for the CDR3: TGTGCCAGCAGCTTTGGTGGGGGGACTGAAGCTTTCTTT. It is translated as CASSFGGGTEAFF.

The chain recombines TRBV6-5 with TRBJ2-1, with D perhaps TRBD1 (6 bases). Germline lookup yields CDR1 MNHEY and CDR2 SVGAGI. The CDR3 sequence is 15 residues long. The V end lost 3 bases, the J end lost 7 bases, and 16 bases lay between the germline ends. CDR3 nucleotide sequence: TGTGCCAGCAGTTATGGAACAGGGCTACAAAATGAGCAGTTCTTC. Translated, it gives CASSYGTGLQNEQFF.

This chain connects TRBV2 to TRBJ1-2, with 8 bases aligning to TRBD1. Germline V lookup: CDR1 SNHLY, CDR2 FYNNEI. The trim removed 0 bases at V and 4 bases at J, leaving 10 bases unmatched. This CDR3 is 17 amino acids long. CDR3 coding DNA: TGTGCCAGCAGTGAAGCGCGGGCAGGGGGCGCTCCCTATGGCTACACCTTC. Protein product: CASSEARAGGAPYGYTF.

This clone was found once. The rearrangement uses TRBV2 and TRBJ1-4; 8 bases align to TRBD1. This CDR3 is built from 16 residues. Losses at the gene ends were 5 bases for V and 0 bases for J; bases not matched to a gene: 5. The germline V gene has CDR1 SNHLY and CDR2 FYNNEI. CDR3 protein: CASSMDRVATNEKLFF. In DNA, the CDR3 is TGTGCCAGCAGTATGGACAGGGTCGCAACTAATGAAAAACTGTTTTTT.

CDR3 protein: CASLQGSGANVLTF. The CDR3 nucleotides are TGTGCCAGCCTACAGGGTTCTGGGGCCAACGTCCTGACTTTC. The chain is built from TRBV5-4 and TRBJ2-6; possible D gene TRBD1, 6 bases. Trimming removed 7 bases from V and 1 base from J, with 9 bases in between. CDR1 and CDR2 from the germline V gene are SGHNT and YYREEE (reference sequence). CDR3 length: 14 amino acids.

The rearrangement uses TRBV5-4 and TRBJ2-2; D is uncertain. Trimming took off 1 base at V and 3 bases at J, with 13 bases between the two ends. Germline V gene lookup returns CDR1 SGHNT and CDR2 YYREEE (reference sequence). This CDR3 is built from 16 residues. The CDR3 reads CASSLTPPRYTGELFF. CDR3 coding DNA: TGTGCCAGCAGCTTGACCCCCCCCAGGTACACCGGGGAGCTGTTTTTT.

V gene TRBV15 combines with J gene TRBJ1-1, with unresolved D. Germline-derived CDR1 and CDR2 are LNHNV and YYDKDF (reference sequence). This CDR3 region has 13 residues. Between the trimmed V and J ends, which lost 3 bases and 7 bases, there was a span of 12 bases. The CDR3 loop reads CATSSERWGEAFF. CDR3 nucleotides: TGTGCCACCAGCAGCGAAAGGTGGGGTGAAGCTTTCTTT.

The chain combines TRBV11-2 with TRBJ2-7, with D perhaps matching TRBD2 (6 bases). Germline loops: CDR1 SGHAT, CDR2 FQNNGV. V dropped 1 base and J dropped 2 bases, with 12 bases sitting between them. The CDR3 runs 15 residues. The CDR3 DNA reads as TGTGCCAGCAGCTTAGGGTACGGGGAGGCCTACGAGCAGTACTTC. It is translated as CASSLGYGEAYEQYF.

This chain uses TRBV28 with TRBJ1-2; D unclear. Trimming took off 7 bases at V and 8 bases at J, with 20 bases between the two ends. The CDR3 has 14 amino acids. Germline V gene sequence: CDR1 MDHEN, CDR2 SYDVKM. The CDR3 DNA follows: TGTGCCAGCACCCCCGGCCGACGTCCCCTCGGCTACACCTTC. Translated, it gives CASTPGRRPLGYTF.

This chain links TRBV30 with TRBJ2-5; maybe TRBD2 (6 bases). Trimming removed 1 base at V and 5 bases at J, with 14 bases between. This CDR3 spans 14 amino acids. CDR1 GTSNPN and CDR2 SVGIG come from the germline V gene (reference sequence). In DNA form, the CDR3 reads TGTGCCTGGAGTGGGGACGCCGCGGGGGAGACCCAGTACTTC. Translated, it gives CAWSGDAAGETQYF.

The chain couples TRBV6-1 to TRBJ1-4, with D hard to call. Germline values: CDR1 MNHNS, CDR2 SASEGT. The length of the CDR3 is 15 residues. Trimming cost V 3 bases and J 7 bases, with 15 bases left between them. As DNA, the CDR3 is TGTGCCAGCAGTGATCTCCTACCCGAATCTGAAAAACTGTTTTTT. Translation gives CASSDLLPESEKLFF.

The chain employs TRBV5-1 and TRBJ2-3, with 10 positions matching TRBD2. Trimming removed 7 bases from V and 4 bases from J; junction bases left unmatched: 6. The CDR3 sequence is 14 residues long. Germline assignment: CDR1 SGHRS and CDR2 YFSETQ. The CDR3, as DNA: TGCGCCAGCGAAGAGCGGGGGGGCGCAGATACGCAGTATTTT. Translation gives CASEERGGADTQYF. The variable domain in full, completed from reference TRBV5-1 and TRBJ2-3, reads KAGVTQTPRYLIKTRGQQVTLSCSPISGHRSVSWYQQTPGQGLQFLFEYFSETQRNKGNFPGRFSGRQFSNSRSEMNVSTLELGDSALYLCASEERGGADTQYFGPGTRLTVL.

The rearrangement uses TRBV30 and TRBJ1-2; D call uncertain. This CDR3 comprises 15 residues. V lost 3 bases and J 6 bases, leaving 20 bases between the germline ends. Germline values: CDR1 GTSNPN, CDR2 SVGIG (reference sequence). In nucleotides, the CDR3 is TGTGCCTGGAGCGGCCCCCTTGGCGCTTTCGATGGCTACACCTTC. Its translation: CAWSGPLGAFDGYTF.